This T cell receptor beta chain was sequenced during a study of brain T cells in children with intractable seizures. Study conclusions and caveats: Absence of clones before surgery may stem from lower sequencing depth.

The germline CDR1 and CDR2 sequences are GTSNPN and SVGIG (reference sequence). The CDR3 loop spans 13 amino acids. V lost 3 bases to trimming and J lost 3 bases, with 11 bases between them. Surgery cases with the highest brain T cell transcript signatures were chosen for sequencing. Worth noting for this clone: The antigen remains undetermined.

The repertoire was sequenced with immunoSEQ multiplex PCR; TCRdb's copy has only in-frame clones and lacks some. Of 7,500 to 10,000 clones listed, 73% are singletons. The chain employs TRBV30 and TRBJ1-1; D possibly corresponds to TRBD1 (5 bases). This specimen consisted of resected brain tissue, obtained at surgery. The sequence was collected from a boy under two years old with tuberous sclerosis and intractable seizures. The DNA of the CDR3 is TGTGCCTGGAGGGGGGATTCATACACTGAAGCTTTCTTT. This encodes CAWRGDSYTEAFF.